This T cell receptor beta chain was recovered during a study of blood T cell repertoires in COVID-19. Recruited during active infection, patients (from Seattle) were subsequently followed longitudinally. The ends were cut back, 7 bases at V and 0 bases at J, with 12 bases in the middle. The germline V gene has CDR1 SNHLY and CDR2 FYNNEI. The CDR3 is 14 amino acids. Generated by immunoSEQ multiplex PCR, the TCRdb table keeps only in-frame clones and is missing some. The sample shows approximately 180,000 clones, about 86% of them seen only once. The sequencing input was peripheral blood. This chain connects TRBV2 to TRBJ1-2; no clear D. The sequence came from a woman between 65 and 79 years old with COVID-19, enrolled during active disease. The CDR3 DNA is TGTGCCAGCATGCGGAGTCGAGCTAACTATGGCTACACCTTC. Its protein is CASMRSRANYGYTF.